A selection of T cell receptor beta chains follows, all from one sample in a study of early T cells in non-severe SARS-CoV-2 infection. TCRdb used MiXCR to reprocess the 5' RACE reads, holding one entry per CDR3 protein. The sample lists about 50,000 distinct CDR3 sequences, about a tenth occurring once. Sequencing was carried out using whole blood. The origin of the receptors is an adult who was a healthcare worker with PCR-confirmed SARS-CoV-2 infection or an uninfected control (not recorded which). The CDR3 runs from the conserved cysteine through the conserved F or W. The D gene is left open where the match is weak. Where a row states a size, it is once, few, many or the class of an expanded clone; other rows omit it.

V	D	size	J	DNA	CDR3
TRBV5-1	TRBD1	few	TRBJ1-1	TGCGCCAGCGGAACAGGGGTGAACACTGAAGCTTTCTTT	CASGTGVNTEAFF
TRBV7-9	.	many	TRBJ2-1	TGTGCCACAGGCGGGGCAATGGATGAGCAGTTCTTC	CATGGAMDEQFF
TRBV7-9	.	many	TRBJ2-7	TGTGCCAGCAGCCTGGGCTACAGGGAGCAGTACTTC	CASSLGYREQYF
TRBV28	.	many	TRBJ1-3	TGTGCCAGCAGCCGATGGGGGGCATCAGGAAACACCATATATTTT	CASSRWGASGNTIYF
TRBV19	.	.	TRBJ2-3	TGTGCCAGTAGTATAGATGGGGGTAGCACAGATACGCAGTATTTT	CASSIDGGSTDTQYF
TRBV7-2	.	many	TRBJ2-5	TGTGCCAGCAGCTTGTCGGGGAGAGGGACTCGAGTGGCCCAGTACTTC	CASSLSGRGTRVAQYF
TRBV18	.	few	TRBJ2-6	TGTGCCAGCTCACCGTGGGACACCGGACTCGGGGCCAACGTCCTGACTTTC	CASSPWDTGLGANVLTF
TRBV6-2/TRBV6-3	TRBD1	many	TRBJ1-6	TGTGCCAGCAGCCGCTCCGGGACAGGGAGCGTATCTTCACCCCTCCACTTT	CASSRSGTGSVSSPLHF
TRBV27	.	many	TRBJ2-3	TGTGCCAGCCGATATCAACTGTGGGGGGATACGCAGTATTTT	CASRYQLWGDTQYF
TRBV9	TRBD2	.	TRBJ2-7	TGTGCCAGCAGCGAGGGACTACACTCCTACGAGCAGTACTTC	CASSEGLHSYEQYF
TRBV4-1	.	few	TRBJ1-2	TGCGCCAGCAGCCAAGATTTGGCAGTTAGGGGATGGGGCTACACCTTC	CASSQDLAVRGWGYTF
TRBV28	.	few	TRBJ2-4	TGTGCCAGCAGTCCATATCCGAACATTCAGTACTTC	CASSPYPNIQYF
TRBV3-1	TRBD1	many	TRBJ2-7	TGTGCCAGCAGCCAACTCGTGGGACAGGGGGCGACGTCCTACGAGCAGTACTTC	CASSQLVGQGATSYEQYF
TRBV4-2	.	.	TRBJ2-5	TGTGCCAGCAGCCAAGAGGACGGTGGGGGCCAGTACTTC	CASSQEDGGGQYF
TRBV20-1	.	.	TRBJ2-2	TGCAGTGCTAGCGGGAAGACCAACACCGGGGAGCCGTTTTTT	CSASGKTNTGEPFF
TRBV13	.	few	TRBJ1-3	TGTGCCAGCAGCTTGGCCGGGAAAACAGGCCTCTCTGGAAACACCATATATTTT	CASSLAGKTGLSGNTIYF
TRBV29-1	TRBD1	many	TRBJ1-2	TGCAGCGTCAGGGGGATGAATGGCTACACCTTC	CSVRGMNGYTF
TRBV7-2	TRBD2	medium-sized	TRBJ2-3	TGTGCCAGCAGCTTAGAGGCTAGCGGGAGCCGTAGCACAGATACGCAGTATTTT	CASSLEASGSRSTDTQYF
TRBV29-1	TRBD2	once	TRBJ2-1	TGCAGCGTCCACGGACTAGCGGGAGACGGGAGCTCCTACAATGAGCAGTTCTTC	CSVHGLAGDGSSYNEQFF
TRBV12-3/TRBV12-4	.	many	TRBJ2-7	TGTGCCAGCAGTGAATCGGACACCCACGAGCAGTACTTC	CASSESDTHEQYF
TRBV7-2	TRBD2	many	TRBJ2-3	TGTGCCAGCAGCCCAATAGCGGGAGGGGGCACAGATACGCAGTATTTT	CASSPIAGGGTDTQYF
TRBV12-3/TRBV12-4	.	.	TRBJ2-1	TGTGCCAGCAGGTTAGGACGGCGGTACAATGAGCAGTTCTTC	CASRLGRRYNEQFF
TRBV28	.	many	TRBJ2-3	TGTGCCACCGCATCAGATACGCAGTATTTT	CATASDTQYF